Included here is one T cell receptor beta chain sequence, with context. Other DNA sequences from this sample encode an identical CDR3 as well. This record belongs to a study of beta chain features in type 1 diabetes. cDNA synthesis used the whole RNA isolate, giving expressed TCRB sequences. Sequenced by immunoSEQ multiplex PCR; TCRdb stores in-frame clones only, minus some. The sample lists 310,000 or so clones, roughly 11% occurring once. Sequencing was done on a sample of naive CD4+ T cells from blood. This clonotype originated in a woman aged 25 to 45 in good health.

DNA of the CDR3: TGTGCCAGCAGTTTCCTTTCCTACGAGCAGTACTTC. It specifies CASSFLSYEQYF. The chain carries TRBV28 and TRBJ2-7; the D is unclear. The CDR3 sequence is 12 residues long. Germline V gives CDR1 MDHEN, CDR2 SYDVKM. Trimming took 3 bases from V and 1 from J, leaving 4 bases between them.